This T cell receptor beta chain was profiled in a study of control samples from healthy donors and cancer patients. This clone was picked up a small number of times. In germline, CDR1 is LNHDA, CDR2 SQIVND (reference sequence). V shed 3 bases and J shed 5 bases, with 11 bases lying between them. The CDR3 loop spans 13 amino acids. Using immunoSEQ multiplex PCR, the repertoire was profiled, and TCRdb retains in-frame clones only, with some absent. Of more than 95,000 clones in the sample, just over 90% were seen once. This TCR was recovered from a man aged 18-30 years in good health. The V call is TRBV19, the J call TRBJ2-7; either TRBD1 or TRBD2 may fit D (5 bases each). Sequenced sample: blood. CDR3 DNA sequence: TGTGCCAGTAGTATCCAGGGAGATAACGAGCAGTACTTC. Translating gives CASSIQGDNEQYF.